This TCR beta chain was recorded in a study of graft-versus-host responses after intestinal transplantation. Overall study context: Recipients had multivisceral, liver-intestinal, or isolated intestinal transplants.

V lost 6 bases and J 2 bases, leaving 4 bases between the germline ends. The CDR3 length is 11 residues. Germline V gene data show CDR1 as MNHEY and CDR2 as SVGAGI. Repertoires were generated with immunoSEQ multiplex PCR, while TCRdb's copy carries only in-frame clones and drops some. Here the sample spans about 50,000 clones, around 90% being singletons. This clone was counted a few times. What it binds is unknown. The material was unstimulated CD4+ T cells sorted from spleen or lymph node cells, obtained before transplant. The chain employs TRBV6-5 and TRBJ1-2; the D is unclear. This receptor was identified in a human donor who was the organ donor for an intestinal transplant. CDR3 protein: CASRDNYGYTF. The CDR3 DNA reads TGTGCCAGCAGGGACAACTATGGCTACACCTTC.